Included here is one T cell receptor beta chain sequence, with context. As processed by the authors: By means of reference gene primer amplification, nucleated cell counts were estimated. Generated by immunoSEQ multiplex PCR, the TCRdb table keeps only in-frame clones and is missing some. V, J and clone size were drawn from that table, and D and trimming were deduced from the DNA. The data contain 140,000 or so clones, 65% to 85% of them seen just once; the ten biggest clones take up 7% to 9.5%. This specimen comes from a study of blood T cell repertoires in COVID-19. About the research overall: Material from acute and convalescent COVID-19 was sourced from the United States, Italy and Spain.

J gave up 4 bases and V 5 bases, and 9 bases lay outside the gene matches. This CDR3 region has 15 residues. The germline gives CDR1 KGHSH, CDR2 LQKENI. The chain combines TRBV18 with TRBJ1-1; 8 bases match TRBD1. The sample consisted of peripheral blood. The clonotype originates from a man aged 25 to 40 with COVID-19, enrolled during active disease. The CDR3 sequence: CASSEFDRGGTEAFF. The CDR3 DNA is TGTGCCAGCTCAGAGTTCGACAGGGGCGGCACTGAAGCTTTCTTT.